This entry lists 26 T cell receptor beta chains sequenced from one sample in a study of Ad26.COV2.S vaccination and SARS-CoV-2 variants. Profiling relied on immunoSEQ multiplex PCR, and the TCRdb table lists in-frame clones only, not all of them. The profile shows just over 350,000 clones, under 95% of them singletons. The sequences come from peripheral blood, collected after recovery from COVID-19. These TCRs come from a human donor who had recovered from COVID-19.

This clone was picked up one time. The gene calls are TRBV9 and TRBJ2-1; 10 bases match TRBD2. The CDR3 runs 15 residues. The J segment lost 6 bases and the V segment lost 3 bases, leaving 6 bases of the junction unmatched. Germline values: CDR1 SGDLS, CDR2 YYNGEE. The CDR3, as DNA: TGTGCCAGCAGCGCCGGGACTAGCGTAACCAATGAGCAGTTCTTC. Its protein is CASSAGTSVTNEQFF.

CDR3 DNA sequence: TGTGCCAGCAGCTTAAACAGGGGATCCGATAATTCACCCCTCCACTTT. This gives the protein CASSLNRGSDNSPLHF. V usage is TRBV5-4 and J usage is TRBJ1-6; the match to TRBD1 covers 7 bases. Germline V CDR1 and CDR2: SGHNT, YYREEE (reference sequence). CDR3 length: 16 amino acids. V lost 2 bases and J lost 5; bases outside the gene matches: 7.

As DNA, the CDR3 is TGTGCCAGCTCTGGAGCTAACTATGGCTACACCTTC. The encoded protein is CASSGANYGYTF. The rearrangement links TRBV6-5 to TRBJ1-2; D not resolved. The CDR3 has 12 amino acids. Trimming stripped 8 bases from V and 0 bases from J, with 7 bases between. Germline CDR1 MNHEY, CDR2 SVGAGI.

Only a few counts were recorded for this clone. The rearrangement joins TRBV3-1 (or the pseudogene TRBV3-2) to TRBJ1-1; D is unresolved. V was clipped by 3 bases and J by 0 bases, with 14 bases between them. The CDR3 is made up of 16 amino acids. Germline CDR1 and CDR2: LGHDT and YNNKEL (reference sequence). The CDR3 region is CASSHKWTDLNTEAFF. CDR3 in DNA: TGTGCCAGCAGCCACAAGTGGACGGATTTGAACACTGAAGCTTTCTTT.

This chain links TRBV6-6 with TRBJ2-2; a possible D gene is TRBD1 (5 bases). The CDR3 totals 15 residues. The germline V and J ends were trimmed by 2 bases and 2 bases, with 9 bases remaining between them. From germline, CDR1 is MNHNY and CDR2 SVGAGI (reference sequence). The CDR3 region has the DNA TGTGCCAGCAGTTACGGGGCCTCCAACACCGGGGAGCTGTTTTTT. This codes for CASSYGASNTGELFF.

The V and J genes are TRBV6-2 or TRBV6-3 and TRBJ1-6; D unclear. The germline V gene has CDR1 MNHEY and CDR2 SVGEGT. With 5 bases removed from V and 11 bases from J, the gap between germline ends came to 19 bases. CDR3 size: 15 residues. The CDR3 coding sequence is TGTGCCAGCAGTCTCCATGAGGGCGGTTTGGCACCCCTCCACTTT. Translated, it gives CASSLHEGGLAPLHF.

The chain joins TRBV27 to TRBJ1-1, with TRBD1 identical over 8 bases. Germline values: CDR1 MNHEY, CDR2 SMNVEV (reference sequence). The CDR3 contains 13 residues. The junction had 1 base not matched to a gene; V was cut back by 2 bases and J by 5 bases. The CDR3 here is CASSLGTGTEAFF. The CDR3 DNA reads TGTGCCAGCAGTTTAGGGACAGGAACTGAAGCTTTCTTT.

V gene TRBV5-1 combines with J gene TRBJ2-3; 7 nucleotides agree with TRBD2. The germline V gene has CDR1 SGHRS and CDR2 YFSETQ. The CDR3 has 17 residues. J was trimmed by 2 bases and V by 3 bases; bases with no gene match: 12. The DNA for the CDR3 is TGCGCCAGCAGCTCGCCCCGTGGGCGGGGGACCACAGATACGCAGTATTTT. It is translated as CASSSPRGRGTTDTQYF.

CDR3 bases: TGTGCCAGCAGTTACGAGGGGCCTGGAAACACCATATATTTT. It encodes CASSYEGPGNTIYF. The V gene is TRBV6-5, the J gene TRBJ1-3; TRBD1 might be the D (5 bases). Trimming shortened V by 2 bases and J by 2 bases, and 7 bases separated the two germline ends. This CDR3 is 14 amino acids long. Germline CDR1 MNHEY, CDR2 SVGAGI.

The CDR3: CASSLREANNSPLHF. The CDR3 region has the DNA TGTGCCAGCAGCTTGAGGGAGGCCAATAATTCACCCCTCCACTTT. V usage is TRBV5-4 and J usage is TRBJ1-6; D unclear. CDR1 is SGHNT and CDR2 is YYREEE in the germline V gene (reference sequence). This CDR3 has 15 amino acids. With 1 base removed from V and 5 bases from J, the gap between germline ends came to 10 bases.

This chain connects TRBV9 to TRBJ2-2, with 8 nucleotides matching TRBD2. J lost 1 base, V lost 1 base, and 6 bases had no gene match. This CDR3 is 17 amino acids long. Per the germline V gene, CDR1 is SGDLS and CDR2 is YYNGEE. This chain's CDR3 is CASSVPSGGGNTGELFF. The CDR3, as DNA: TGTGCCAGCAGCGTACCCTCGGGAGGGGGGAACACCGGGGAGCTGTTTTTT.

A single count supports this clone. The chain couples TRBV9 to TRBJ2-1, with 7 nucleotides matching TRBD2. The CDR3 extends over 15 amino acids. After removal of 2 bases from V and 0 bases from J, the junction contained 2 bases not matched to a gene. Germline assignment: CDR1 SGDLS and CDR2 YYNGEE. The CDR3 DNA is TGTGCCAGCAGCGTCGAGCGGGGCTCCTACAATGAGCAGTTCTTC. It yields the protein CASSVERGSYNEQFF.

The V call is TRBV2, the J call TRBJ1-1; D uncertain. Trimming took off 7 bases at V and 4 bases at J, with 13 bases between the two ends. Germline values: CDR1 SNHLY, CDR2 FYNNEI. This CDR3 has 13 amino acids. This CDR3 reads CASNREWGTEAFF. In nucleotides, the CDR3 is TGTGCCAGCAATCGCGAATGGGGCACTGAAGCTTTCTTT.

This clone was counted a single time. The J gene is TRBJ1-3, the V gene TRBV6-4, with TRBD1 as a possible D gene (6 bases). Trimming left V 2 bases short and J 0 bases short, with 20 bases between. This CDR3 contains 19 residues. CDR1 is MRHNA, CDR2 SNTAGT, per germline. CDR3: CASSDKFKDSVGSGNTIYF. The CDR3 nucleotides read TGTGCCAGCAGTGACAAGTTCAAGGACAGTGTCGGCTCTGGAAACACCATATATTTT.

The J gene is TRBJ2-7, the V gene TRBV5-1; TRBD2 agrees at 10 bases. Germline-derived CDR1 and CDR2 are SGHRS and YFSETQ. Trimming cost V 5 bases and J 5 bases; bases outside gene matches: 7. The CDR3 is made up of 14 amino acids. Here the CDR3 reads CASRKLAGTDEQYF. In DNA form, the CDR3 reads TGCGCCAGCAGAAAACTAGCGGGGACCGACGAGCAGTACTTC.

This chain uses TRBV6-5 with TRBJ2-5; D gene ambiguous. With 2 bases removed from V and 7 bases from J, the gap between germline ends came to 14 bases. The CDR3 spans 14 residues. Germline lookup yields CDR1 MNHEY and CDR2 SVGAGI. CDR3 bases: TGTGCCAGCAGTTACCCCACGGGTCTCGGGACCCAGTACTTC. It codes for CASSYPTGLGTQYF.

This sequence joins TRBV6-5 and TRBJ1-3; D is unresolved. CDR3 length: 16 amino acids. Trimming took 0 bases from V and 0 from J, leaving 9 bases between them. Germline V gene lookup returns CDR1 MNHEY and CDR2 SVGAGI. The CDR3 here is CASSYSTVYSGNTIYF. CDR3 DNA: TGTGCCAGCAGTTACTCGACCGTCTACTCTGGAAACACCATATATTTT.

This sequence joins TRBV2 and TRBJ2-1, with D tentatively TRBD2 (6 bases). The V end was cut by 9 bases, the J end by 4 bases, with 16 bases between. Germline-derived CDR1 and CDR2 are SNHLY and FYNNEI. The CDR3 extends over 14 amino acids. CDR3 protein: CASSEARGYNEQFF. CDR3 bases: TGTGCCAGTTCGGAGGCGCGGGGATACAATGAGCAGTTCTTC.

This chain links TRBV27 with TRBJ1-4; D is unresolved. V was trimmed by 0 bases and J by 0 bases, leaving 5 bases between them. This CDR3 is built from 15 residues. Germline CDR1 reads MNHEY; CDR2 reads SMNVEV (reference sequence). The CDR3 loop reads CASSLSWSTNEKLFF. CDR3 DNA: TGTGCCAGCAGTTTATCTTGGTCAACTAATGAAAAACTGTTTTTT.

The V gene is TRBV3-1 (or the pseudogene TRBV3-2), the J gene TRBJ2-1; maybe TRBD2 (7 bases). The germline CDR1 and CDR2 sequences are LGHDT and YNNKEL (reference sequence). Trimming shortened V by 2 bases and J by 4 bases, and 18 bases separated the two germline ends. The CDR3 loop spans 17 amino acids. The CDR3 DNA sequence: TGTGCCAGCAGCCAATATTGGGCGGGGGCGGCGTACAATGAGCAGTTCTTC. Encoded protein: CASSQYWAGAAYNEQFF.

The rearrangement links TRBV6-5 to TRBJ2-1, with 11 bases that match TRBD2. CDR1 and CDR2 (germline): MNHEY, SVGAGI. The length of the CDR3 is 14 residues. Losses at the gene ends were 7 bases for V and 8 bases for J; bases not matched to a gene: 7. The CDR3 DNA sequence: TGTGCCAGCACCCCTAGCGGGGGGTCTGATGAGCAGTTCTTC. Translated, it gives CASTPSGGSDEQFF.

V and J are TRBV29-1 and TRBJ2-2; D is perhaps TRBD2 (6 bases). V shed 2 bases and J shed 4 bases, with 11 bases lying between them. CDR1 is SQVTM, CDR2 ANQGSEA, per germline. The length of the CDR3 is 14 residues. This chain's CDR3 is CSVEMGRGTGELFF. The CDR3 DNA reads as TGCAGCGTTGAAATGGGGCGGGGCACCGGGGAGCTGTTTTTT.

The chain recombines TRBV29-1 with TRBJ2-5; TRBD1 agrees at 8 bases. The CDR3 extends over 13 amino acids. J was trimmed by 5 bases and V by 7 bases; bases with no gene match: 9. Germline CDR1 and CDR2: SQVTM and ANQGSEA. The CDR3 sequence is CSARTGSMETQYF. The DNA for the CDR3 is TGCAGCGCGAGGACAGGGTCCATGGAGACCCAGTACTTC.

Only one count was recorded for this clone. DNA of the CDR3: TGTGCCAGCAGCCAAGAGGGAACAAGGGTTGGCTACACCTTC. Translating it yields CASSQEGTRVGYTF. This chain uses TRBV3-1 (or the pseudogene TRBV3-2) with TRBJ1-2; D gene unclear. This CDR3 contains 14 residues. Between the trimmed V and J ends, which lost 0 bases and 7 bases, there was a span of 12 bases. CDR1 and CDR2 from the germline V gene are LGHDT and YNNKEL (reference sequence).

This chain uses TRBV6-6 with TRBJ1-1; the match to TRBD1 covers 7 bases. Losses at the gene ends were 7 bases for V and 4 bases for J; bases not matched to a gene: 12. CDR3 length: 15 amino acids. Per the germline V gene, CDR1 is MNHNY and CDR2 is SVGAGI (reference sequence). The CDR3 region has the DNA TGTGCCAGCACCCAATGGGACAGCCGTAGCACTGAAGCTTTCTTT. Protein product: CASTQWDSRSTEAFF.

V is TRBV7-9 and J is TRBJ1-2, with 9 bases identical to TRBD1. The V and J ends lost 2 bases and 5 bases, in that order; junction bases with no gene match: 6. Germline values: CDR1 SEHNR, CDR2 FQNEAQ (reference sequence). This CDR3 has 15 residues. The CDR3 sequence: CASSLPWTGEYGYTF. DNA for the CDR3: TGTGCCAGCAGCTTACCCTGGACAGGGGAATATGGCTACACCTTC.